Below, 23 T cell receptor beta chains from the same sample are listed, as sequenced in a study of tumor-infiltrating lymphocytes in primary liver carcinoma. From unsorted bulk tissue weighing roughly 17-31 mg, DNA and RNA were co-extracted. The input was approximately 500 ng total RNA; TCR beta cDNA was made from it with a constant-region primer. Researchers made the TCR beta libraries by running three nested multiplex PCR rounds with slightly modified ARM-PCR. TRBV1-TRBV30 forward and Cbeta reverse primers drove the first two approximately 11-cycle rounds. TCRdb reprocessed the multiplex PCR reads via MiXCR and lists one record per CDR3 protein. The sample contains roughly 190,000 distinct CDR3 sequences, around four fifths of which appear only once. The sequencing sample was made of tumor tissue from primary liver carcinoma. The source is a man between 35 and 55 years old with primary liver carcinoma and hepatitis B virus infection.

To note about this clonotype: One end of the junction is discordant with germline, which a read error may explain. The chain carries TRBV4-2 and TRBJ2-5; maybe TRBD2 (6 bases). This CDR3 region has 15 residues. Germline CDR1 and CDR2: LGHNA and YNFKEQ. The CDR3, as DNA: TGTGCCCGCAGCCAAGTACGGGCGGCGGGGGAGACCCAGTACTTC. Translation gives CARSQVRAAGETQYF.

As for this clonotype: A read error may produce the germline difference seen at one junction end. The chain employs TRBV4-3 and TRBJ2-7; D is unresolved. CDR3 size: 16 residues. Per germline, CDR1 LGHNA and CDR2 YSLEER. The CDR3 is CASSQEIAASSYEEYF. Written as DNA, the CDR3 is TGCGCCAGCAGCCAAGAAATTGCGGCGAGCTCCTACGAGGAGTACTTC.

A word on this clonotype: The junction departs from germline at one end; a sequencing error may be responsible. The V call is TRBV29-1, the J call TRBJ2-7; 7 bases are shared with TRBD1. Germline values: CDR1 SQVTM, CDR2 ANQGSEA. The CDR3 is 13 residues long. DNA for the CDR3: TGCAGCGTCCGGGGACAGAAACTCTACGAGCAGTATTTC. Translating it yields CSVRGQKLYEQYF.

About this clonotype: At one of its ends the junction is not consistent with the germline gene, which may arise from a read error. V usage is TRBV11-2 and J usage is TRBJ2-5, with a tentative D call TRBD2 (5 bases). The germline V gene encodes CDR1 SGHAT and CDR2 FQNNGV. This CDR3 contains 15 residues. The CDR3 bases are TGTGCCAGCAGCTTAAGGGCTAGCCGACAAGAAACCCAGTACTTC. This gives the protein CASSLRASRQETQYF.

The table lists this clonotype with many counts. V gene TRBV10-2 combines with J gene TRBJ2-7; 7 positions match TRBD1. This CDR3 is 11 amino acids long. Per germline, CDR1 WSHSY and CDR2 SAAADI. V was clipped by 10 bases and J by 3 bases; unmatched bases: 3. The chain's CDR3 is CATGDSYEQYF. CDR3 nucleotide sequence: TGCGCCACTGGGGACAGCTACGAGCAGTACTTC.

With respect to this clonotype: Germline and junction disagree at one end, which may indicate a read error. The CDR3 nucleotides are TGTGTCAGCAGCTTAGGCGTATCGGGACTCCGCCACAATGAGCAGTTCTTC. Translated: CVSSLGVSGLRHNEQFF. The rearrangement joins TRBV11-3 to TRBJ2-1; D might be TRBD2 (6 bases). CDR3 length: 17 residues. Germline CDR1 reads SGHNT; CDR2 reads YENEEA.

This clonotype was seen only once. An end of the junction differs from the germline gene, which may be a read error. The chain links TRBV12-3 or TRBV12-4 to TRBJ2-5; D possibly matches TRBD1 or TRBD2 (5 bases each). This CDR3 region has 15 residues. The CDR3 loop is CASSFSPGLKETHYF. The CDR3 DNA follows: TGTGCCAGCAGTTTTTCTCCGGGGCTAAAAGAGACCCACTACTTT.

CDR3 sequence (DNA): TGTGCCAGCAGCTCTGACCCCCTAGCGTTCACAGATACGCAGTATTTT. Amino acid sequence: CASSSDPLAFTDTQYF. The chain couples TRBV9 to TRBJ2-3; weak D call: TRBD2 (6 bases). Germline lookup yields CDR1 SGDLS and CDR2 YYNGEE. This CDR3 is built from 16 residues. Trimming pared 4 bases from V and 2 bases from J, leaving 17 bases between. Complete variable domain (other parts from reference TRBV9 and TRBJ2-3): DSGVTQTPKHLITATGQRVTLRCSPRSGDLSVYWYQQSLDQGLQFLIQYYNGEERAKGNILERFSAQQFPDLHSELNLSSLELGDSALYFCASSSDPLAFTDTQYFGPGTRLTVL.

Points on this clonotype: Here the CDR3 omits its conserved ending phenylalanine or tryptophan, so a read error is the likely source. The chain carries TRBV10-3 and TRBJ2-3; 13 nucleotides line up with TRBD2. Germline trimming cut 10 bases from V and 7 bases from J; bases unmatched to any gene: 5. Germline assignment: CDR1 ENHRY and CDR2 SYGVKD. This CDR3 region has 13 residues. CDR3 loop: CATGLAGAYTQYS. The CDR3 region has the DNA TGTGCCACTGGACTAGCGGGAGCATATACGCAGTATTCT.

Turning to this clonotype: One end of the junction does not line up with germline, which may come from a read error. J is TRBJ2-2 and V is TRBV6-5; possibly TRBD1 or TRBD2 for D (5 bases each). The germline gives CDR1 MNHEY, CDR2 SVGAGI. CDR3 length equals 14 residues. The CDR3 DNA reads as TGTGCCAGCAGTTACATGGCGGACACCGGGGAGCTACTTTTT. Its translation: CASSYMADTGELLF.

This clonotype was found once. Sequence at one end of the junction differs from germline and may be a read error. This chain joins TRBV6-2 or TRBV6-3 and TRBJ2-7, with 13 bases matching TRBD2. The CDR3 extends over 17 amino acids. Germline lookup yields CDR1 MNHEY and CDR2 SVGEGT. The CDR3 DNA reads TGTGCCAGCAGCCAGAGTCAGGGACTAGCGGGGACCTACGCGCAGTACTTC. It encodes CASSQSQGLAGTYAQYF.

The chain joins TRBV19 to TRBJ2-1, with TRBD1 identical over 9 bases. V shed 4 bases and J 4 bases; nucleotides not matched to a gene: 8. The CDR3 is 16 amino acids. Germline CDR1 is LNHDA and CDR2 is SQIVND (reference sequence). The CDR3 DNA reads TGTGCCAGTAGTACCACAGGGGGCGCGTTGTACAATGAGCAGTTCTTC. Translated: CASSTTGGALYNEQFF.

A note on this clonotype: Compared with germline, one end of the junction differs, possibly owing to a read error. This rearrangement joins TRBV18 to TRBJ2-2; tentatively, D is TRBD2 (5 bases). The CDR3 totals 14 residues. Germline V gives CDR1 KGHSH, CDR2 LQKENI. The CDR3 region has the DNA TGTGCCAGTTCACCTGACTGGGGAGCCGGGGAGCTGTTTTTT. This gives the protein CASSPDWGAGELFF.

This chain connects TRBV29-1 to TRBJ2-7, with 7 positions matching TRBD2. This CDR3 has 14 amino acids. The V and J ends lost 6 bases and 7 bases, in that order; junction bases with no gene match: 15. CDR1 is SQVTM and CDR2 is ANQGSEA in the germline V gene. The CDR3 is CSVGTDGRSGEQYF. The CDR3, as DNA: TGCAGCGTCGGGACTGACGGGAGGTCTGGGGAGCAGTACTTC.

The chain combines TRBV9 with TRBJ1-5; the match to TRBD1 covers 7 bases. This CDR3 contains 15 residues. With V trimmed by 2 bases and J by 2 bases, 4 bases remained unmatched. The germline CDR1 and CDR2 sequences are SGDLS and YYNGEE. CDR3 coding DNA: TGTGCCAGCAGCGTGGGGACAGATGGCAATCAGCCCCAGCATTTT. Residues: CASSVGTDGNQPQHF.

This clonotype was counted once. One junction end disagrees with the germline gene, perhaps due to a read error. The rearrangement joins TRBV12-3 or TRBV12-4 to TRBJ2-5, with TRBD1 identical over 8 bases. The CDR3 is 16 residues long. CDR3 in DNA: TGTGCCAGCAGCCAAGAGGTTCCAGGGGGCGGAGAGACGCAGTACTTC. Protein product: CASSQEVPGGGETQYF.

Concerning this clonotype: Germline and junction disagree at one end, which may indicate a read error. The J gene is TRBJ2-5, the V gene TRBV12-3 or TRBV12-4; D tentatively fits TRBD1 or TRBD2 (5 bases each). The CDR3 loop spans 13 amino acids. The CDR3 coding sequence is TGTGCCAGCAGTTGGGGTCAGAGAGGGACCCAATACTTC. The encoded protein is CASSWGQRGTQYF.

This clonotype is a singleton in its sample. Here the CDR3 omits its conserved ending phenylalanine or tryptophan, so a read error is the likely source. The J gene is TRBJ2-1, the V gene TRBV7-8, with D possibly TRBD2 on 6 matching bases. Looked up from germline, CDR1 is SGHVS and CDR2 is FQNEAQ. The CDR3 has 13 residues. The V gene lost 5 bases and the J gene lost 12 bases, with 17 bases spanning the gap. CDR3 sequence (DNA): TGTGCCAGCAGCCTAGGGCGGGCCGGGGGGCAGTTCCTT. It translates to CASSLGRAGGQFL.

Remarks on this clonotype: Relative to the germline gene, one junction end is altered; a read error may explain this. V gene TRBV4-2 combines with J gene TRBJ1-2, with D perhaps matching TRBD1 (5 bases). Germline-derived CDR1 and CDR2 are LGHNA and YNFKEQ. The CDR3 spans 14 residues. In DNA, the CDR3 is TGTGCCAGCAACCAAGATCGAACAGGCAGGGGCTACACCTTC. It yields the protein CASNQDRTGRGYTF.

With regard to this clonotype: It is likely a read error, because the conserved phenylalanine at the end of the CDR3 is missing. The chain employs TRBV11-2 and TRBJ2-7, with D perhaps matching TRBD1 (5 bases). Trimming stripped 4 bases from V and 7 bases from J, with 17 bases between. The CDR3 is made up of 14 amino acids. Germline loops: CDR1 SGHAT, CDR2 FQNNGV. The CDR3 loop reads CASSSNRNSKEQYI. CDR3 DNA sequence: TGTGCCAGCAGCTCTAACAGGAACTCCAAGGAGCAGTACATC.

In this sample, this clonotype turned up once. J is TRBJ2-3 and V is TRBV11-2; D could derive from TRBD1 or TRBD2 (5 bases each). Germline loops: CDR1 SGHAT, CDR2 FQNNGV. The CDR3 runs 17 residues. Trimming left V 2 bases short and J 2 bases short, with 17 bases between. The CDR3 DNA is TGTGCCAGCAGCTTAAATCTGGGGGAGACTAACACAGATACGCAGTATTTT. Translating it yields CASSLNLGETNTDTQYF.

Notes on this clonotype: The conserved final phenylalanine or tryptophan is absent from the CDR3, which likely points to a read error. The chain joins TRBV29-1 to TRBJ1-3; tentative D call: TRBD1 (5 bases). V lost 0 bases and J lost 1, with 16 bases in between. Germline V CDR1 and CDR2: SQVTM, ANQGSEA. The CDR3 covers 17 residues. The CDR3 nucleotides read TGCAGCGTTGAAGATCAGGCGGGACGGTATTCTGGAAACACCATATATATT. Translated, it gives CSVEDQAGRYSGNTIYI.

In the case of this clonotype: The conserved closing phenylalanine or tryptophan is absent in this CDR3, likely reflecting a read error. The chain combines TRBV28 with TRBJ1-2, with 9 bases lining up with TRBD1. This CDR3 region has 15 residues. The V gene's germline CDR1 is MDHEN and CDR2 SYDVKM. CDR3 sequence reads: CANHLPGQGTYGYTY. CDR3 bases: TGTGCTAACCACCTACCGGGACAGGGAACCTATGGCTACACCTAC.